The present entry profiles one T cell receptor (beta chain) with its context. Its antigen remains unidentified. These data are taken from a study of cytomegalovirus exposure and HLA in healthy donors. About the research overall: An earlier analysis identified under 130 million unique TCR beta sequences in approximately 170 million T cells. Findings and caveats of the study: Donors belonging to an Asian-associated ancestry cluster reportedly showed fewer N-insertions in productive TCRs than the roughly 680-donor mean, according to what a later analysis found.

It was with 60 Vbeta and 13 Jbeta primers that the PCR ran. Repertoires were generated with immunoSEQ multiplex PCR, while TCRdb's copy carries only in-frame clones and drops some. The sample includes around 120,000 clones, 80% of them seen just once. V dropped 4 bases and J dropped 4; count of bases not matched to a gene: 8. CDR3 size: 15 residues. Germline V lookup: CDR1 SGHNT, CDR2 YYREEE (reference sequence). The sample comprised PBMCs. V and J are TRBV5-4 and TRBJ2-5; TRBD1 aligns across 9 bases. This clonotype originated in a man aged 50-60 years in good health and CMV-seronegative. DNA of the CDR3: TGTGCCAGCAGCAGTAGAGGGACAGGGTCAGAGACCCAGTACTTC. Its protein is CASSSRGTGSETQYF.